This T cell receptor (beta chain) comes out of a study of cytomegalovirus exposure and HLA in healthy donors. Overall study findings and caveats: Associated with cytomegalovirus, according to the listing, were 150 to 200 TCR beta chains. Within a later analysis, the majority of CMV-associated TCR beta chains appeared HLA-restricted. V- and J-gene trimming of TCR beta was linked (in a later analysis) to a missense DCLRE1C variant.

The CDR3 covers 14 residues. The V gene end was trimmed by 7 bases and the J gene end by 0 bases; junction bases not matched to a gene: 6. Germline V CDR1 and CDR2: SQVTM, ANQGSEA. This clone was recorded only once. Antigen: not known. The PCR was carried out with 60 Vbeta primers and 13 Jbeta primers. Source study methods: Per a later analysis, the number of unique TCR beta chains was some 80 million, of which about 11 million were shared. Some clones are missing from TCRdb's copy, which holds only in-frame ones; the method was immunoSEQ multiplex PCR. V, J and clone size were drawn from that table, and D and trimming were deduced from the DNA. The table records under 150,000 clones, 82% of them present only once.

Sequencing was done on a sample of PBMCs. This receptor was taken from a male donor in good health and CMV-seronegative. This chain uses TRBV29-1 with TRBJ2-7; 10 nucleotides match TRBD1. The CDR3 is CSARDRGLSYEQYF. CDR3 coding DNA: TGCAGCGCCAGAGACAGGGGGCTCTCCTACGAGCAGTACTTC.